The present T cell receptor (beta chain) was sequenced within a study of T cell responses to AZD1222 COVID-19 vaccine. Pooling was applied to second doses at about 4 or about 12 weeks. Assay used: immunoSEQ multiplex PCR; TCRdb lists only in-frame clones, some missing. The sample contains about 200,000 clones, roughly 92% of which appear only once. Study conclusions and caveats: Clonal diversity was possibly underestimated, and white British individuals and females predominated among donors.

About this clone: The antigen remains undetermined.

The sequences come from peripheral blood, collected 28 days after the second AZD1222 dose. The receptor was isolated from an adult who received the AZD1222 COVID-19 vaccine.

CDR3 loop: CATSRSAGTDTQYF. The DNA of the CDR3 is TGTGCCACCAGCAGGTCAGCGGGCACAGATACGCAGTATTTT. The V call is TRBV15, the J call TRBJ2-3; D may be TRBD2 (5 bases). Germline-derived CDR1 and CDR2 are LNHNV and YYDKDF (reference sequence). There are 14 residues in the CDR3. V lost 3 bases and J lost 1, with 8 bases in between. Together with reference TRBV15 and TRBJ2-3, the CDR3 gives the full variable domain: DAMVIQNPRYQVTQFGKPVTLSCSQTLNHNVMYWYQQKSSQAPKLLFHYYDKDFNNEADTPDNFQSRRPNTSFCFLDIRSPGLGDTAMYLCATSRSAGTDTQYFGPGTRLTVL.